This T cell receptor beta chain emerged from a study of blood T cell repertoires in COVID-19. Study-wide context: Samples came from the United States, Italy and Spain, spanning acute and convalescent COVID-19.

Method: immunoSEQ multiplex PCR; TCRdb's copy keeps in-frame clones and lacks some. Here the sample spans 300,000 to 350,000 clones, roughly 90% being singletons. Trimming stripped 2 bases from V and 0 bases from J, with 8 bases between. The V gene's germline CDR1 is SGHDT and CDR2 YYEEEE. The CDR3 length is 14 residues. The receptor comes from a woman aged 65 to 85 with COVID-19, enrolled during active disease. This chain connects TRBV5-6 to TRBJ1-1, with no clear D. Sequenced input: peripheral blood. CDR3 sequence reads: CASSLQNMNTEAFF. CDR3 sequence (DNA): TGTGCCAGCAGCTTACAGAACATGAACACTGAAGCTTTCTTT.